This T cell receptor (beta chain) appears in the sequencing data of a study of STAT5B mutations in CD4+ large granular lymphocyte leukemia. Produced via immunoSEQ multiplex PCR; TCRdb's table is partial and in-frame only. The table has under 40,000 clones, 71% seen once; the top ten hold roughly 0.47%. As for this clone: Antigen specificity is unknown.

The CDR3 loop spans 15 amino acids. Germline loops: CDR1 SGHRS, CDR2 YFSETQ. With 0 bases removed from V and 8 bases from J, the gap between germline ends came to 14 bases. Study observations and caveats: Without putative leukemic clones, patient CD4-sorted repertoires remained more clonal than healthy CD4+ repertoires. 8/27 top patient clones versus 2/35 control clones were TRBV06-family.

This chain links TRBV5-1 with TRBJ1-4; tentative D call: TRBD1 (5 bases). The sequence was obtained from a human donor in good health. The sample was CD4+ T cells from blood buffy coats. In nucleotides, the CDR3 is TGCGCCAGCAGCTTGGTCGGGGGGTATCAGGAAAAACTGTTTTTT. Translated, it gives CASSLVGGYQEKLFF.